This T cell receptor (beta chain) was recorded in a study of T cell responses to AZD1222 COVID-19 vaccine. Generated by immunoSEQ multiplex PCR, the TCRdb table keeps only in-frame clones and is missing some. Here the sample spans some 50,000 clones, 84% being singletons. The length of the CDR3 is 14 residues. CDR1 and CDR2 (germline): DFQATT, SNEGSKA (reference sequence). V lost 3 bases, J lost 5 bases, and 6 bases stayed unmatched. The genes are TRBV20-1 and TRBJ1-5, with 8 bases lining up with TRBD1. The TCR originated in an adult in good health. The sequencing used peripheral blood, collected on day 0 of AZD1222 vaccination. Here the CDR3 reads CSASRDRYYQPQHF. CDR3 bases: TGCAGTGCTAGTCGGGACAGGTATTATCAGCCCCAGCATTTT.